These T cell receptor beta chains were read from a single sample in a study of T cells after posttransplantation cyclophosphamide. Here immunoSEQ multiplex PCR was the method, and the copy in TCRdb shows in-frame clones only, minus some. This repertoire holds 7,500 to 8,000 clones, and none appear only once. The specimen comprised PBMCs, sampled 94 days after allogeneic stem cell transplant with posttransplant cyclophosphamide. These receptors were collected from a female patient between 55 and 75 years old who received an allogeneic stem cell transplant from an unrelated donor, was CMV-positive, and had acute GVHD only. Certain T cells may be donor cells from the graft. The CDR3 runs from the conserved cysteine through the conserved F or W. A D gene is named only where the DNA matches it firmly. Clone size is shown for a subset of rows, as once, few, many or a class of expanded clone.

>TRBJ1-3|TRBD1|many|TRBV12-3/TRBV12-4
TGTGCCAGCAGTCTCCCAAGGGGGCCTGGAAACACCATATATTTT
CASSLPRGPGNTIYF
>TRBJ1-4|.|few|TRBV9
TGTGCCAGCAGCGTAGATGAGGGTCTGAATGAAAAACTGTTTTTT
CASSVDEGLNEKLFF
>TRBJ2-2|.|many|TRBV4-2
TGTGCCAGCAGCCAGACGCCGGGACTCCGGGCCACCGGGGAGCTGTTTTTT
CASSQTPGLRATGELFF
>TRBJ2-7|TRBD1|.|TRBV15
TGTGCCACCAGCAGAGGAATCGCTGGGGACAGCTACCCCTACGAGCAGTACTTC
CATSRGIAGDSYPYEQYF
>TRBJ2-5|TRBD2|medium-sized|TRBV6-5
TGTGCCAGCAGCCCACTAGCGGGTAGCGGGGTGCCCCAGTACTTC
CASSPLAGSGVPQYF
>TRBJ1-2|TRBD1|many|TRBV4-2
TGTGCCAGCAGCCCGTGGACAGGGGCCAACTATGGCTACACCTTC
CASSPWTGANYGYTF
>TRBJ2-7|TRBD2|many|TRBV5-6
TGTGCCAGCAGCTTGGGGGGGGGCTCCTACGAGCAGTACTTC
CASSLGGGSYEQYF
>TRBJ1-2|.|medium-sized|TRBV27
TGTGCCAGCAGTTTAGGGGCGGCAGGGCTTTATGGCTACACCTTC
CASSLGAAGLYGYTF
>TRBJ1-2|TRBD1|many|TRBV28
TGTGCCAGCACGACAGGGGTGCTTGGCTACACCTTC
CASTTGVLGYTF
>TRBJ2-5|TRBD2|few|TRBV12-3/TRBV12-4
TGTGCCAGCAGTATAAAGACTAGCGGGAGATTTGGGGGAGAGACCCAGTACTTC
CASSIKTSGRFGGETQYF
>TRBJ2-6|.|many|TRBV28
TGTGCCAGCAGTCACAGGTTAGGCTTGGCTGGGGCCAACGTCCTGACTTTC
CASSHRLGLAGANVLTF
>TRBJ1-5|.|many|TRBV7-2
TGTGCCAGCAGCTCATACGGGAATCAGCCCCAGCATTTT
CASSSYGNQPQHF
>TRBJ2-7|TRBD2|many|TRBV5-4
TGTGCCAGCAGCTCCCATGCGGGGGGGAACTACGAGCAGTACTTC
CASSSHAGGNYEQYF
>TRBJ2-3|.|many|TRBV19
TGTGCCACCCGCGGAGCAGCGGATACGCAGTATTTT
CATRGAADTQYF